This T cell receptor beta chain was captured by sequencing in a study of T-cell reconstitution after alpha-beta-depleted transplantation in children. As it was prepared, the TCRbeta library received unique molecular identifiers. MiXCR, run by TCRdb on the PCR reads, gives a single entry per CDR3 protein. This table has about 600,000 distinct CDR3 sequences, about 10% appearing once. The CDR3 totals 14 residues. Trimming removed 7 bases from V and 1 base from J, with 10 bases in between. The germline V gene has CDR1 MRHNA and CDR2 SNTAGT. This clonotype came up many times. This receptor was taken from a human donor who donated a stem cell graft to a child with acute myeloid leukemia. The J gene is TRBJ2-2, the V gene TRBV6-4; the D gene is possibly TRBD2 (6 bases). The material sequenced was PBMCs from the stem cell graft donor, taken from the stem cell graft. CDR3 loop: CASTPGVNTGELFF. CDR3 DNA: TGTGCCAGCACCCCGGGGGTGAACACCGGGGAGCTGTTTTTT.